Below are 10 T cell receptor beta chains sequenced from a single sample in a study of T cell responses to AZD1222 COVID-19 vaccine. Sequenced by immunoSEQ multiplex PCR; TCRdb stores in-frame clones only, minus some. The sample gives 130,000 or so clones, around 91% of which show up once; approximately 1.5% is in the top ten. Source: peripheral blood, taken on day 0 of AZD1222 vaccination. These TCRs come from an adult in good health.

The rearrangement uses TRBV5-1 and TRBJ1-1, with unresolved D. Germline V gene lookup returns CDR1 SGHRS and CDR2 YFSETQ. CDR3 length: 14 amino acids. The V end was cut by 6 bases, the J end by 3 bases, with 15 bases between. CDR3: CASNPSRSDTEAFF. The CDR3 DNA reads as TGCGCCAGCAACCCTTCGAGGTCGGACACTGAAGCTTTCTTT.

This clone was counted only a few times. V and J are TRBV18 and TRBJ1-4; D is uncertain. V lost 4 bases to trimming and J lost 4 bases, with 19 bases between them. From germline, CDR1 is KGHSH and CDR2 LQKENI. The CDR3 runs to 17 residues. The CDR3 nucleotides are TGTGCCAGCTCACTAACGACGAACATAAGGGATAATGAAAAACTGTTTTTT. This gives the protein CASSLTTNIRDNEKLFF.

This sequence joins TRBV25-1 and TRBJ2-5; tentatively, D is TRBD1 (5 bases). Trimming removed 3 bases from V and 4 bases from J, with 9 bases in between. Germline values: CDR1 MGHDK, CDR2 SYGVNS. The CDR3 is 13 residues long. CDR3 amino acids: CASSDGARETQYF. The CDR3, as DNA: TGTGCCAGCAGTGATGGGGCAAGAGAGACCCAGTACTTC.

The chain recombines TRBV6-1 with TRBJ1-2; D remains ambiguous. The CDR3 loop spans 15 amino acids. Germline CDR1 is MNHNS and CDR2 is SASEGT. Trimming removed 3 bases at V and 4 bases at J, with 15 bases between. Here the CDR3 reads CASSEGLTTGYGYTF. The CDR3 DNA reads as TGTGCCAGCAGTGAGGGCCTTACCACGGGCTATGGCTACACCTTC.

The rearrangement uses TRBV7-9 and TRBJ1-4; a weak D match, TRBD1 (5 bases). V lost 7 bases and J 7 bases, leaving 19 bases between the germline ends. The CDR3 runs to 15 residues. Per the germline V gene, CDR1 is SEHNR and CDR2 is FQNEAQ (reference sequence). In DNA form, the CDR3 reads TGTGCCAGCATCCTAGTGGGCAGGGAGGGTGAAAAACTGTTTTTT. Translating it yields CASILVGREGEKLFF.

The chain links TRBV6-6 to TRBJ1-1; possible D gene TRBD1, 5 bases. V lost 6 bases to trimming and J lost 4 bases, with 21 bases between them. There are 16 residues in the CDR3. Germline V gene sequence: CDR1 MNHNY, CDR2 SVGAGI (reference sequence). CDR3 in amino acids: CASSRPGTVGTTEAFF. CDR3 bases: TGTGCCAGCAGCCGTCCCGGGACTGTTGGGACCACTGAAGCTTTCTTT.

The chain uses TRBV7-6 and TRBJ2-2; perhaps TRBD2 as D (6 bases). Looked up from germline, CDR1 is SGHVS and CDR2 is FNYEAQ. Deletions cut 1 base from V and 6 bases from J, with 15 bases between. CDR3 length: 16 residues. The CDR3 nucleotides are TGTGCCAGCAGCTTAGAGTACAGCGGGTCGGCCGGGGAGCTGTTTTTT. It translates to CASSLEYSGSAGELFF.

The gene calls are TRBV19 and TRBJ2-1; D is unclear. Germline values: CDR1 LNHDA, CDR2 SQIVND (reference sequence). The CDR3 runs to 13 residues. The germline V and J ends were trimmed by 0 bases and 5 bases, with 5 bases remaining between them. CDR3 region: CASSIERDNEQFF. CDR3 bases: TGTGCCAGTAGTATAGAACGAGACAATGAGCAGTTCTTC.

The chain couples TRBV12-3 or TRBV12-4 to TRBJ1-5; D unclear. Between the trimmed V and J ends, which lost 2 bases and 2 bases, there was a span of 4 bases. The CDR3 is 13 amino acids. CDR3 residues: CASSLNRNQPQHF. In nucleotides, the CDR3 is TGTGCCAGCAGTTTAAATCGCAATCAGCCCCAGCATTTT.

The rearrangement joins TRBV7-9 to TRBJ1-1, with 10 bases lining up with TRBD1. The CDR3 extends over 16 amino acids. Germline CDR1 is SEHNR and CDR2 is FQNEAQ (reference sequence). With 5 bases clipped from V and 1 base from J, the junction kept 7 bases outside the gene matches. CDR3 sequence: CASSPRDRGANTEAFF. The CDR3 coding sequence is TGTGCCAGCAGCCCCCGGGACAGGGGAGCGAACACTGAAGCTTTCTTT.